The following is a TCR beta chain sequence with its context. Its antigen remains unidentified. Treatment described: some 20 received Ad26.COV2.S at low or high dose, single or two shots; several received placebo; per-sample allocation not given. Sampling occurred on day 63 after the first vaccine or placebo injection. The sample originates from a study of Ad26.COV2.S vaccination and SARS-CoV-2 variants. Study-level information: The donor was enrolled in the Ad26.COV2.S arm of the COV1001 trial. By the intramuscular route, Ad26.COV2.S was given once, or twice 56 days apart. Findings of the study overall: Assessments of TCR breadth and depth may have underestimated the total T cell responses.

V was clipped by 4 bases and J by 8 bases; unmatched bases: 14. Germline loops: CDR1 SGHTA, CDR2 FQGNSA. This CDR3 contains 16 residues. Assay: immunoSEQ multiplex PCR; the TCRdb copy retains only in-frame clones and omits some. The sample has about 420,000 clones; around nine tenths are singletons. The TCR sequence derives from a person between 18 and 59 years old who received the Ad26.COV2.S COVID-19 vaccine or a placebo. This specimen was peripheral blood, taken in a trial of Ad26.COV2.S vaccine versus placebo. This sequence joins TRBV7-2 and TRBJ2-1; 7 nucleotides align to TRBD2. The CDR3: CASSSPELAALDEQFF. CDR3 bases: TGTGCCAGCAGCTCCCCAGAGCTAGCGGCACTGGATGAGCAGTTCTTC.